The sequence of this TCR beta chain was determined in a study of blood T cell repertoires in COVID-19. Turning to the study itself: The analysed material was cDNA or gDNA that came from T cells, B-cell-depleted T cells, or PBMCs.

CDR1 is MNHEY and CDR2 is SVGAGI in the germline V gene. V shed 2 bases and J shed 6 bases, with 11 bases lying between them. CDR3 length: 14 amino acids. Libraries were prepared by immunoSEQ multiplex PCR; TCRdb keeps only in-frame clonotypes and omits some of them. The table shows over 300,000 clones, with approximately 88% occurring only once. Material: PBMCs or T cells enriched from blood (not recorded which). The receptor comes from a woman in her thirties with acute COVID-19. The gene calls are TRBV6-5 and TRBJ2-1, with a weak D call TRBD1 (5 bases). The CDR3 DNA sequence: TGTGCCAGCAGTTACGGGGCGTGGGGCAATGAGCAGTTCTTC. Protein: CASSYGAWGNEQFF.